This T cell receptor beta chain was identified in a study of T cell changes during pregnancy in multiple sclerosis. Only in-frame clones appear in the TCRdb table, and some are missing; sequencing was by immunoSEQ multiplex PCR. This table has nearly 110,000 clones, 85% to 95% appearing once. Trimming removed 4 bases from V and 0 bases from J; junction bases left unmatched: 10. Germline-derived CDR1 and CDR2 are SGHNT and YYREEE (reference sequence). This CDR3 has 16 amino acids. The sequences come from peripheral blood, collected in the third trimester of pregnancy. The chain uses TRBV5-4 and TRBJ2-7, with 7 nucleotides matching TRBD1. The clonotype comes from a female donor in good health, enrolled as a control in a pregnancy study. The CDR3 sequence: CASSPVTGDISYEQYF. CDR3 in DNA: TGTGCCAGCAGCCCAGTTACAGGGGATATCTCCTACGAGCAGTACTTC.